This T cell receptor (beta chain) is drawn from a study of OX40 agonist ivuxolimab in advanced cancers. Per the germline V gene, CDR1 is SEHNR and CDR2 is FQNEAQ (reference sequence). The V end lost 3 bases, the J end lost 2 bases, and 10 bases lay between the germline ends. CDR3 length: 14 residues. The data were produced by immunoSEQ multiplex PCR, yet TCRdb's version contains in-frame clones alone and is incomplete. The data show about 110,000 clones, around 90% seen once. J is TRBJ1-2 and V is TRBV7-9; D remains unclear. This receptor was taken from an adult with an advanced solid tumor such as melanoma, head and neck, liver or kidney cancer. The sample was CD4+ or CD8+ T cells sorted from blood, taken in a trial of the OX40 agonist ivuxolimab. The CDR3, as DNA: TGTGCCAGCAGCTTGTATACAGACAACTATGGCTACACCTTC. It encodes CASSLYTDNYGYTF.